A single sample is the source of the 15 T cell receptor beta chains below, sequenced in a study of shared clonotypes between healthy human individuals. Assay: immunoSEQ multiplex PCR; the TCRdb copy retains only in-frame clones and omits some. The sample contains about 1 million clones, around 74% of which appear only once. Material for sequencing was memory CD4+ T cells sorted from blood. Documented subset: CD45RA-negative fraction. The receptors shown here come from a man between 18 and 29 years old in good health.

This clone was seen only once. The chain has TRBV13 and TRBJ1-4; 8 nucleotides match TRBD1. CDR3 length equals 18 residues. V dropped 5 bases and J dropped 2; count of bases not matched to a gene: 13. Germline V gene data show CDR1 as PRHDT and CDR2 as FYEKMQ (reference sequence). DNA for the CDR3: TGTGCCAGCAGCCAAGGGACAGGCGGGAGGTTGACTAATGAAAAACTGTTTTTT. This encodes CASSQGTGGRLTNEKLFF.

The chain links TRBV7-2 to TRBJ1-2, with 9 bases fitting TRBD1. This CDR3 contains 15 residues. The V and J ends lost 0 bases and 7 bases, in that order; junction bases with no gene match: 6. Germline V lookup: CDR1 SGHTA, CDR2 FQGNSA. The CDR3 DNA sequence: TGTGCCAGCAGCTTAGCGCGTGGGACAGGGTCTGGCTACACCTTC. Translation: CASSLARGTGSGYTF.

The chain employs TRBV9 and TRBJ2-3; D may be TRBD2 (7 bases). This CDR3 is 16 amino acids long. Germline V CDR1 and CDR2: SGDLS, YYNGEE. V lost 4 bases, J lost 4 bases, and 19 bases lay in between. The CDR3 reads CASSPDGGGAADTQYF. In DNA form, the CDR3 reads TGTGCCAGCAGCCCCGATGGTGGGGGGGCCGCAGATACGCAGTATTTT.

This clone has just a few counts. The rearrangement links TRBV6-6 to TRBJ1-2, with 9 bases aligning to TRBD1. This CDR3 comprises 15 residues. The germline V gene encodes CDR1 MNHNY and CDR2 SVGAGI (reference sequence). Trimming at V came to 6 bases and at J to 5 bases, leaving 10 bases not matched to a gene. The CDR3 region has the DNA TGTGCCAGCAGAACAGTACAGGGGGCTCTTTATGGCTACACCTTC. Protein product: CASRTVQGALYGYTF.

This clone showed up many times. The chain employs TRBV29-1 and TRBJ2-7; D is unclear. Looked up from germline, CDR1 is SQVTM and CDR2 is ANQGSEA. This CDR3 spans 12 amino acids. V gave up 6 bases and J gave up 5 bases, with 14 bases separating them. CDR3 loop: CSVQPRIHEQYF. The CDR3, as DNA: TGCAGCGTCCAACCACGTATCCACGAGCAGTACTTC.

This chain uses TRBV7-9 with TRBJ1-2, with 9 bases matching TRBD1. This CDR3 has 13 residues. Per germline, CDR1 SEHNR and CDR2 FQNEAQ (reference sequence). V gave up 7 bases and J gave up 4 bases; unmatched junction bases: 4. Here the CDR3 DNA reads TGTGCCAGCATTTCGACAGGGGGCTATGGCTACACCTTC. Its protein product is CASISTGGYGYTF.

CDR3 region: CASGRGRGGYGYTF. The CDR3 DNA follows: TGTGCCAGCGGCCGGGGCAGGGGTGGATATGGCTACACCTTC. V gene TRBV11-3 combines with J gene TRBJ1-2, with D perhaps TRBD1 (6 bases). The V gene lost 8 bases and the J gene lost 5 bases, with 18 bases spanning the gap. There are 14 residues in the CDR3. The germline V gene has CDR1 SGHNT and CDR2 YENEEA.

The chain recombines TRBV5-6 with TRBJ2-6; perhaps TRBD2 as D (5 bases). The V gene lost 6 bases and the J gene lost 1 base, with 14 bases spanning the gap. Germline-derived CDR1 and CDR2 are SGHDT and YYEEEE. The CDR3 contains 16 residues. In DNA, the CDR3 is TGTGCCAGCAAAAGGAGGTCAACTTCTGGGGCCAACGTCCTGACTTTC. Its translation is CASKRRSTSGANVLTF.

V usage is TRBV7-9 and J usage is TRBJ2-3, with 7 positions matching TRBD2. V gave up 8 bases and J gave up 4 bases; unmatched junction bases: 9. The CDR3 contains 14 residues. CDR1 is SEHNR, CDR2 FQNEAQ, per germline (reference sequence). CDR3 bases: TGTGCCAGCCGTTTGGGCGCGGGGGCAGATACGCAGTATTTT. Its protein product is CASRLGAGADTQYF.

Concerning this clone itself: Different DNA sequences within this sample yield the same CDR3. The rearrangement uses TRBV5-1 and TRBJ1-1; no definite D call. The CDR3 is 13 residues long. V was pared by 0 bases and J by 2 bases, with 5 bases between. CDR1 and CDR2 from the germline V gene are SGHRS and YFSETQ. This chain's CDR3 is CASSLVDNTEAFF. CDR3 bases: TGCGCCAGCAGCTTGGTAGATAACACTGAAGCTTTCTTT.

This clone was recorded a few times. In nucleotides, the CDR3 is TGCGCCAGCACCTCCTCAGGGTCGGCCAGCAATCAGCCCCAGCATTTT. This gives the protein CASTSSGSASNQPQHF. This chain joins TRBV10-2 and TRBJ1-5; maybe TRBD1 (5 bases). The V gene's germline CDR1 is WSHSY and CDR2 SAAADI. This CDR3 has 16 residues. The V end lost 7 bases, the J end lost 1 base, and 17 bases lay between the germline ends.

J is TRBJ2-4 and V is TRBV2; D ambiguous. The CDR3 contains 16 residues. The V gene's germline CDR1 is SNHLY and CDR2 FYNNEI. Trimming pared 4 bases from V and 0 bases from J, leaving 13 bases between. The CDR3 reads CASSGDRRVAKNIQYF. DNA of the CDR3: TGTGCCAGCAGTGGGGATAGGAGAGTAGCCAAAAACATTCAGTACTTC.

This clone was recorded once. The chain combines TRBV14 with TRBJ2-5, with D possibly TRBD2 on 5 matching bases. With 5 bases removed from V and 5 bases from J, the gap between germline ends came to 9 bases. This CDR3 comprises 12 residues. Per the germline V gene, CDR1 is SGHDN and CDR2 is FVKESK. Here the CDR3 DNA reads TGTGCCAGCAGCTCTACTAGGGAGACCCAGTACTTC. Protein: CASSSTRETQYF.

The chain has TRBV2 and TRBJ1-4; D ambiguous. Germline CDR1 SNHLY, CDR2 FYNNEI. The CDR3 consists of 14 residues. V lost 6 bases and J lost 10, with 18 bases in between. The CDR3 DNA reads as TGTGCCAGCAGATTAAGAGGTCTTGAGCCAAAACTGTTTTTT. It translates to CASRLRGLEPKLFF. Supplemented by reference TRBV2 and TRBJ1-4, the full variable domain reads EPEVTQTPSHQVTQMGQEVILRCVPISNHLYFYWYRQILGQKVEFLVSFYNNEISEKSEIFDDQFSVERPDGSNFTLKIRSTKLEDSAMYFCASRLRGLEPKLFFGSGTQLSVL.

This clone showed up just a few times. The chain recombines TRBV4-3 with TRBJ2-2; D not resolved. CDR1 is LGHNA and CDR2 is YSLEER in the germline V gene. The CDR3 length is 15 residues. Trimming removed 4 bases from V and 2 bases from J, with 11 bases in between. CDR3 sequence reads: CASSRGRANTGELFF. CDR3 nucleotides: TGCGCCAGCAGCCGAGGCCGGGCAAACACCGGGGAGCTGTTTTTT.